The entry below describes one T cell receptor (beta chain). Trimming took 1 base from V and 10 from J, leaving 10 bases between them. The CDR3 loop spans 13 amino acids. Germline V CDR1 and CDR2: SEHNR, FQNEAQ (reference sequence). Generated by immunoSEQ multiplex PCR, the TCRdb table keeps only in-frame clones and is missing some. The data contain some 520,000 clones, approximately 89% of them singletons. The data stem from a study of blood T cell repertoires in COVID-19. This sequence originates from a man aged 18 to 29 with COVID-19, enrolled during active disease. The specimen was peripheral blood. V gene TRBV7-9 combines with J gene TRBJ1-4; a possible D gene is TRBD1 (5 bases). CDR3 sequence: CASSLEGGAKLFF. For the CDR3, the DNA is TGTGCCAGCAGCTTAGAGGGAGGGGCAAAACTGTTTTTT.